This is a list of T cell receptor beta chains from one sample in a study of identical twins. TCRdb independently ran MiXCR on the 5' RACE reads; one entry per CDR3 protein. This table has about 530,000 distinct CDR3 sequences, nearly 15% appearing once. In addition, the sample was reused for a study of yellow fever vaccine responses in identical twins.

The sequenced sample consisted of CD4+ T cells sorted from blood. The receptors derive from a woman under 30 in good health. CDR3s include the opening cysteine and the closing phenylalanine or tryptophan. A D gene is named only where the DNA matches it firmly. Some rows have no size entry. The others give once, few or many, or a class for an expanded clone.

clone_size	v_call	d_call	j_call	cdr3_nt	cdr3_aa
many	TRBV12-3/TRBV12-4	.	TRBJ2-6	TGTGCCAGCAGTTCAGGGAGCCCCAACGTCCTGACTTTC	CASSSGSPNVLTF
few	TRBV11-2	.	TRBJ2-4	TGTGCCAGCAGCTCCGAGGGGGGTCCCAAAAACATTCAGTACTTC	CASSSEGGPKNIQYF
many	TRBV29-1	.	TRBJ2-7	TGCAGCGTGCAGGCAGTGAACTCCTACGAGCAGTACTTC	CSVQAVNSYEQYF
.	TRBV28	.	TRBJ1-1	TGTGCCAGCAGACGGGAAATGAACACTGAAGCTTTCTTT	CASRREMNTEAFF
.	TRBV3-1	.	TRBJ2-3	TGTGCCAGCAGCCACCGAAGACCCAGCACAGATACGCAGTATTTT	CASSHRRPSTDTQYF
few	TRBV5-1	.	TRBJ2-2	TGCGCCAGCAGGTACGGGGTACCGAACACCGGGGAGCTGTTTTTT	CASRYGVPNTGELFF
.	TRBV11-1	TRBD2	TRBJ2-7	TGTGCCAGCAGCTACGGGACTAGCGGGAGGGCCCCGCACCCCTACGAGCAGTACTTC	CASSYGTSGRAPHPYEQYF
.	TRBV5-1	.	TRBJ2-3	TGCGCCAGCAGCGGAGGGGACAGCGGAAGCACAGATACGCAGTATTTT	CASSGGDSGSTDTQYF
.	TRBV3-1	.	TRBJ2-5	TGTGCCAGCAGCCAGTCGGGACTGCCTTGGGAGACCCAGTACTTC	CASSQSGLPWETQYF
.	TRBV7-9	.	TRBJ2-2	TGTGCCAGCAGGAGGGTCGGGGACACCGGGGAGCTGTTTTTT	CASRRVGDTGELFF
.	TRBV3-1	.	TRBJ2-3	TGTGCCAGCAGCTCGACCAACACAGATACGCAGTATTTT	CASSSTNTDTQYF
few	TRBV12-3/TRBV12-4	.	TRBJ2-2	TGTGCCAGCAGTTTATATCGGTCCAGTGCCAGGGAGCTGTTTTTT	CASSLYRSSARELFF
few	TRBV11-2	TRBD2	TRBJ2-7	TGTGCCAGCAGCTCACTAGCGGGAGTATGGAACGAGCAGTACTTC	CASSSLAGVWNEQYF
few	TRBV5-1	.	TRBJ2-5	TGCGCCAGTCGCACGGGACGGCAAGAGACCCAGTACTTC	CASRTGRQETQYF
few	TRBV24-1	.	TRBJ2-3	TGTGCCACCAGTGAACCGGGACTTACCACAGATACGCAGTATTTT	CATSEPGLTTDTQYF
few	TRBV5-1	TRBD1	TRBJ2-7	TGCGCCAGCAGCTCGACAGGGCCCGAGCAGTACTTC	CASSSTGPEQYF
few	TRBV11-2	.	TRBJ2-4	TGTGCCAGCAGCTTCGGCAGGCAAAACATTCAGTACTTC	CASSFGRQNIQYF
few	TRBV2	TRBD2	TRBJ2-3	TGTGCCAGCAGCCTCTCGGGACTAGCGGGGGGCCCAGATACGCAGTATTTT	CASSLSGLAGGPDTQYF
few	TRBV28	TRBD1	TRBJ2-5	TGTGCCAGCAGTCCAGGGGACAGGGATTGGGAGACCCAGTACTTC	CASSPGDRDWETQYF
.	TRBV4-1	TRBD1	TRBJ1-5	TGCGCCAGCAGAAGGGACAGGGCAGGTAATCAGCCCCAGCATTTT	CASRRDRAGNQPQHF
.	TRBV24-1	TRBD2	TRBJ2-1	TGTGCCACCAGTGATTATCCTAGCGGGGGTTTCTACAATGAGCAGTTCTTC	CATSDYPSGGFYNEQFF
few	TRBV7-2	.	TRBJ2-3	TGTGCCAGCAGAAGGCTAGTTTACGATACGCAGTATTTT	CASRRLVYDTQYF
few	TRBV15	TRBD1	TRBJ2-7	TGTGCCACCAGCAGAGATCTCGGACAGGGCTACGAGCAGTACTTC	CATSRDLGQGYEQYF
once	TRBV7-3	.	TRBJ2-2	TGTGCCAGCAGCCCGGGACACGGCCAAACCGGGGAGCTGTTTTTT	CASSPGHGQTGELFF
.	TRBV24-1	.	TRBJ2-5	TGTGCCACCAGTGAACCGGGGCTGGAGACCCAGTACTTC	CATSEPGLETQYF
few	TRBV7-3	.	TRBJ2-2	TGTGCCAGCAGCTTAACTAGCGGCCCTTACACCGGGGAGCTGTTTTTT	CASSLTSGPYTGELFF
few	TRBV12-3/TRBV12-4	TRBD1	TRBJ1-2	TGTGCCAGCAGTTCTACAGGGGTCGGCTATGGCTACACCTTC	CASSSTGVGYGYTF
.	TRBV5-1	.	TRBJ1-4	TGCGCCAGCAGCCCGGGTGTAGGGTATGAAAAACTGTTTTTT	CASSPGVGYEKLFF
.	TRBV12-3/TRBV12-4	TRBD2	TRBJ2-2	TGTGCCAGCAGAGTGCTAGCGGGAGGGGACCAACCGAGGACCGGGGAGCTGTTTTTT	CASRVLAGGDQPRTGELFF
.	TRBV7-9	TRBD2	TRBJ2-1	TGTGCCAGCACCCCCTTTGGGCTAGCGGGATACAATGAGCAGTTCTTC	CASTPFGLAGYNEQFF
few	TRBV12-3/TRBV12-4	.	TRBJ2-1	TGTGCCAGCAGCCCCCCCCGGAGCTCCTACAATGAGCAGTTCTTC	CASSPPRSSYNEQFF
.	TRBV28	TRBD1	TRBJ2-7	TGTGCCAGCAGTACGACGGGACAGGGGCTTTCCTACGAGCAGTACTTC	CASSTTGQGLSYEQYF
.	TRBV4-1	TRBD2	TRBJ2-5	TGCGCCAGCAGCCAGCGGACTAGCGAGGAGACCCAGTACTTC	CASSQRTSEETQYF
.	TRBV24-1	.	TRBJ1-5	TGTGCCACCAGTGGTAGCAGCAATCAGCCCCAGCATTTT	CATSGSSNQPQHF
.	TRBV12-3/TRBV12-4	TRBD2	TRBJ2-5	TGTGCCAGCAGTTCTGGACTAGCGGGGGGGCCGAGGCAAGAGACCCAGTACTTC	CASSSGLAGGPRQETQYF